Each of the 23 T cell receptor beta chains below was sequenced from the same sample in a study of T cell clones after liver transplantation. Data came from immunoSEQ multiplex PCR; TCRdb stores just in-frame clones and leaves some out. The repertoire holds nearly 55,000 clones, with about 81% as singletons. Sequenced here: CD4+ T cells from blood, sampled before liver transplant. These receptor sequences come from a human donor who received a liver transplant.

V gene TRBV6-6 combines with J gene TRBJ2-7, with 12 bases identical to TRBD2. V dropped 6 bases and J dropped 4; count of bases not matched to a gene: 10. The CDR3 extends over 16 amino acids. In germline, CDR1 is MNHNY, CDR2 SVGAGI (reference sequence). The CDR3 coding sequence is TGTGCCAGCAGAGGACTAGCGGGACCGACGGGGTACGAGCAGTACTTC. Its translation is CASRGLAGPTGYEQYF.

CDR3 residues: CASSRFSGRGTDTQYF. The CDR3 DNA is TGTGCCAGCAGCAGGTTTAGCGGGAGAGGGACAGATACGCAGTATTTT. This chain joins TRBV21-1 and TRBJ2-3; TRBD2, the table's D call, was not compared with the DNA. TRBV21-1 corresponds to a pseudogene. The CDR3 is made up of 16 amino acids.

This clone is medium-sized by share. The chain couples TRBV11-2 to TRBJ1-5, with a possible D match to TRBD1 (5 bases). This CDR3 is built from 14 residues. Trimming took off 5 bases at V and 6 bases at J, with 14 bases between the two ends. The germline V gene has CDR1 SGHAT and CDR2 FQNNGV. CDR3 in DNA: TGTGCCAGCAGCCCCCACGGGGGGGGTCAGCCCCAGCATTTT. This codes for CASSPHGGGQPQHF.

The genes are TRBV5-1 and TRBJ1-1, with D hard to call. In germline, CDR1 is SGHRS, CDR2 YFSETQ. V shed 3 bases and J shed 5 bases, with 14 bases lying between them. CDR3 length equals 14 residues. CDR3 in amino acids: CASSYTTSGTEAFF. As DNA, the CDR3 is TGCGCCAGCAGCTATACCACCTCCGGGACTGAAGCTTTCTTT. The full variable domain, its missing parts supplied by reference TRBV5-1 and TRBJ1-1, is KAGVTQTPRYLIKTRGQQVTLSCSPISGHRSVSWYQQTPGQGLQFLFEYFSETQRNKGNFPGRFSGRQFSNSRSEMNVSTLELGDSALYLCASSYTTSGTEAFFGQGTRLTVV.

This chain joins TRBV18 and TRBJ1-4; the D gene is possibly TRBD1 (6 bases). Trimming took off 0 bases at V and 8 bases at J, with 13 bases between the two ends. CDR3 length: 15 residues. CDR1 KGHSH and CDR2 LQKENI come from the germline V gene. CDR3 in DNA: TGTGCCAGCTCACCACCCTACAGGGAGCGGGAAAAACTGTTTTTT. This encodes CASSPPYREREKLFF.

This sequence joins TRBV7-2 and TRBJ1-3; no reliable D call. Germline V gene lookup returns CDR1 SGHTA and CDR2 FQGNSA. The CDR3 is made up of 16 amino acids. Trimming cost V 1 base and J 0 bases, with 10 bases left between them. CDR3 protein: CASSLDSSLSGNTIYF. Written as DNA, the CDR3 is TGTGCCAGCAGCTTAGACAGTAGCCTCTCTGGAAACACCATATATTTT. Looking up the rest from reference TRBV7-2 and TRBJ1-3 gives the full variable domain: GAGVSQSPSNKVTEKGKDVELRCDPISGHTALYWYRQSLGQGLEFLIYFQGNSAPDKSGLPSDRFSAERTGGSVSTLTIQRTQQEDSAVYLCASSLDSSLSGNTIYFGEGSWLTVV.

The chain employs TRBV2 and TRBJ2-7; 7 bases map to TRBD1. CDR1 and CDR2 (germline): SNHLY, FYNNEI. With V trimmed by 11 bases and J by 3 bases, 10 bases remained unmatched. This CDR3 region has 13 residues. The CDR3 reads CAFSRDRDYEQYF. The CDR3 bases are TGTGCCTTTTCCCGTGACAGGGACTACGAGCAGTACTTC. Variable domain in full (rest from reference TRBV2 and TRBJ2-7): EPEVTQTPSHQVTQMGQEVILRCVPISNHLYFYWYRQILGQKVEFLVSFYNNEISEKSEIFDDQFSVERPDGSNFTLKIRSTKLEDSAMYFCAFSRDRDYEQYFGPGTRLTVT.

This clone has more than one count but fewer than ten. The CDR3 DNA follows: TGTGCCAGTAGTCCTCCGTATGAGTACTATGGCTACACCTTC. It specifies CASSPPYEYYGYTF. This chain links TRBV19 with TRBJ1-2; no firm D call. This CDR3 is 14 amino acids long. With 5 bases removed from V and 3 bases from J, the gap between germline ends came to 13 bases. Per germline, CDR1 LNHDA and CDR2 SQIVND (reference sequence).

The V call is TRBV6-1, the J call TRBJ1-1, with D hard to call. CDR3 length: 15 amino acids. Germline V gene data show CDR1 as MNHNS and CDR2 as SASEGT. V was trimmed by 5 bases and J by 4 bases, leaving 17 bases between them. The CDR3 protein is CASSPLGRPGTEAFF. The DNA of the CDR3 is TGTGCCAGCAGTCCCCTGGGCCGTCCCGGCACTGAAGCTTTCTTT.

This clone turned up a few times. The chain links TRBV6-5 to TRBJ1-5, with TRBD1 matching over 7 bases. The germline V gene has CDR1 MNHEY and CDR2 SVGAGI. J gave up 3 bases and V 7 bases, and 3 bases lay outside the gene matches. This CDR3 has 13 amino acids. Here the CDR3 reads CASKGTDNQPQHF. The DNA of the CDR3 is TGTGCCAGCAAAGGGACAGACAATCAGCCCCAGCATTTT.

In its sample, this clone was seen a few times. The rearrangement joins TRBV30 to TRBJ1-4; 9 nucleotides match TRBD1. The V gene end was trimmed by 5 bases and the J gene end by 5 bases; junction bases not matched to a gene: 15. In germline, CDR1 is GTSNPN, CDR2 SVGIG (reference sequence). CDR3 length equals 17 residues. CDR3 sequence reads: CAWEPGQGAIGNEKLFF. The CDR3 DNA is TGTGCCTGGGAACCGGGACAGGGAGCAATCGGGAATGAAAAACTGTTTTTT. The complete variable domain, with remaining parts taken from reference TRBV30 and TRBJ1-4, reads SQTIHQWPATLVQPVGSPLSLECTVEGTSNPNLYWYRQAAGRGLQLLFYSVGIGQISSEVPQNLSASRPQDRQFILSSKKLLLSDSGFYLCAWEPGQGAIGNEKLFFGSGTQLSVL.

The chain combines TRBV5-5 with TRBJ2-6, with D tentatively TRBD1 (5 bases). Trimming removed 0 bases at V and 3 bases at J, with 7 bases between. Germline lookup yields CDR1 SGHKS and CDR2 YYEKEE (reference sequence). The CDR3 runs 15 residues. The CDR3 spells CASSLAGFGANVLTF. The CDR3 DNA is TGTGCCAGCAGCTTGGCAGGGTTTGGGGCCAACGTCCTGACTTTC. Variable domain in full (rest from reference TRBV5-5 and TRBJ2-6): DAGVTQSPTHLIKTRGQQVTLRCSPISGHKSVSWYQQVLGQGPQFIFQYYEKEERGRGNFPDRFSARQFPNYSSELNVNALLLGDSALYLCASSLAGFGANVLTFGAGSRLTVL.

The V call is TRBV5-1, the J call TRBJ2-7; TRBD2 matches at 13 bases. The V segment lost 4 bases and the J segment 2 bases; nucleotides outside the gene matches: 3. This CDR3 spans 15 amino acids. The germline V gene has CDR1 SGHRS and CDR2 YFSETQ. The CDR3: CASSVGLAGPYEQYF. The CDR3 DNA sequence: TGCGCCAGCAGCGTGGGACTAGCGGGACCCTACGAGCAGTACTTC. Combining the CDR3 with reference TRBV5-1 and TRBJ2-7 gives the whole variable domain KAGVTQTPRYLIKTRGQQVTLSCSPISGHRSVSWYQQTPGQGLQFLFEYFSETQRNKGNFPGRFSGRQFSNSRSEMNVSTLELGDSALYLCASSVGLAGPYEQYFGPGTRLTVT.

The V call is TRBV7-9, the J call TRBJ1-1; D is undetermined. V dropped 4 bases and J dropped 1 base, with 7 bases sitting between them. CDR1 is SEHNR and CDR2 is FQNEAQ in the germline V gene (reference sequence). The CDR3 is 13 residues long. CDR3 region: CASSWGGNTEAFF. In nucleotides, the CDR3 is TGTGCCAGCAGCTGGGGAGGGAACACTGAAGCTTTCTTT.

This CDR3 is CASTPGGQETQYF. CDR3 coding DNA: TGTGCCAGCACCCCGGGAGGACAAGAGACCCAGTACTTC. This chain links TRBV28 with TRBJ2-5, with 7 bases lining up with TRBD2. CDR1 is MDHEN, CDR2 SYDVKM, per germline. The CDR3 is 13 amino acids. V was clipped by 7 bases and J by 2 bases; unmatched bases: 4.

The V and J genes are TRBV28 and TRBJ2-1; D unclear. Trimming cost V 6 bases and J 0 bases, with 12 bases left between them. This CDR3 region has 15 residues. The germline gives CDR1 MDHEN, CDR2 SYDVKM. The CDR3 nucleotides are TGTGCCAGCAGCCCATGGAAGAGCTCCTACAATGAGCAGTTCTTC. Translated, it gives CASSPWKSSYNEQFF.

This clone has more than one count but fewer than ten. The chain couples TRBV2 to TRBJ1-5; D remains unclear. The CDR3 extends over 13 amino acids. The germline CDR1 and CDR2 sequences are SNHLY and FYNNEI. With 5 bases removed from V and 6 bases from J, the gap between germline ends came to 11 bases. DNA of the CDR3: TGTGCCAGCAGTCAAGGAGGGAGTCAGCCCCAGCATTTT. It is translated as CASSQGGSQPQHF.

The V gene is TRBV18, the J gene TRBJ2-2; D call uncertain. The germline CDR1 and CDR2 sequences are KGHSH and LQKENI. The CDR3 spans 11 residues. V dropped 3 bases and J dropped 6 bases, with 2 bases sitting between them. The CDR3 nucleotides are TGTGCCAGCTCACCGGCCGGGGAGCTGTTTTTT. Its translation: CASSPAGELFF.

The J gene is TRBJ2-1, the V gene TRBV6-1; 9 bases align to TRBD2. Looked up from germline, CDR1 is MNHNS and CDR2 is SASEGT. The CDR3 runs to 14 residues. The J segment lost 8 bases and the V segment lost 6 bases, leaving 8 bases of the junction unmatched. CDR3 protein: CASRPGTSIYEQFF. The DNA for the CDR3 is TGTGCCAGCAGACCCGGGACTAGCATCTATGAGCAGTTCTTC.

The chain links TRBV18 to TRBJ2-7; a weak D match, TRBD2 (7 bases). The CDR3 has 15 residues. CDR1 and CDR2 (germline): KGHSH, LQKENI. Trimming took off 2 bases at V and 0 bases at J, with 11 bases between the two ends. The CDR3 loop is CASSPWGGASYEQYF. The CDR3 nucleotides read TGTGCCAGCTCACCATGGGGGGGGGCCTCCTACGAGCAGTACTTC.

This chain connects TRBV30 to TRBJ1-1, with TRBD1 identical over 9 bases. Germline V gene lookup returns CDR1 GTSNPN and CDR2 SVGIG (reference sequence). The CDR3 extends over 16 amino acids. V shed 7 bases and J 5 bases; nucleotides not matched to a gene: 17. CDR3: CASIPGQGLAGTEAFF. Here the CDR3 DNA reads TGTGCCTCGATCCCGGGACAGGGTTTGGCGGGAACTGAAGCTTTCTTT.

CDR3 amino acids: CASSGRFRDGANVLTF. The CDR3 bases are TGTGCCAGCAGCGGCCGTTTTCGGGACGGGGCCAACGTCCTGACTTTC. The chain links TRBV7-9 to TRBJ2-6; D is perhaps TRBD1 or TRBD2 (5 bases each). Germline-derived CDR1 and CDR2 are SEHNR and FQNEAQ (reference sequence). Trimming left V 5 bases short and J 4 bases short, with 15 bases between. The CDR3 covers 16 residues.

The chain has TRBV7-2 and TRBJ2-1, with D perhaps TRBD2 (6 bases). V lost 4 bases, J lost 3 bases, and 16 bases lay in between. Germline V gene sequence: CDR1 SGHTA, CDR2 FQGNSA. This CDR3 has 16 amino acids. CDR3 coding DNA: TGTGCCAGCAGCTCGACCCTTAGGAGGGTCTACAATGAGCAGTTCTTC. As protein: CASSSTLRRVYNEQFF.